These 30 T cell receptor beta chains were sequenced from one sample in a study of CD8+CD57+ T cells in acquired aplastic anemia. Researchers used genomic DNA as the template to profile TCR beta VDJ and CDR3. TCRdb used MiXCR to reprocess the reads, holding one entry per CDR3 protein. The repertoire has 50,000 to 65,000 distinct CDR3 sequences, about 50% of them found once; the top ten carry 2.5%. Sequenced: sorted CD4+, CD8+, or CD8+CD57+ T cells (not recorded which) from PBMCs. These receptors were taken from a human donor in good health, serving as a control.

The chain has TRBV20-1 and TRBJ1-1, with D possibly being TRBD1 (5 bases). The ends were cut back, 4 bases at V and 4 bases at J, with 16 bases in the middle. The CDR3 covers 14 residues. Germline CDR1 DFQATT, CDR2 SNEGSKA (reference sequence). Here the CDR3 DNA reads TGCAGTGCTACCAAGGACCCGGGGGGCACTGAAGCTTTCTTT. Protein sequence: CSATKDPGGTEAFF.

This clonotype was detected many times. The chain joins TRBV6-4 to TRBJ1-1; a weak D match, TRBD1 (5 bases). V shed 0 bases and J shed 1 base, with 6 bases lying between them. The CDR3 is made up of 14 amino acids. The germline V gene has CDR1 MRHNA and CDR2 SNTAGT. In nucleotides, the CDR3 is TGTGCCAGCAGTGACTCTGGGGGGAACACTGAAGCTTTCTTT. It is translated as CASSDSGGNTEAFF.

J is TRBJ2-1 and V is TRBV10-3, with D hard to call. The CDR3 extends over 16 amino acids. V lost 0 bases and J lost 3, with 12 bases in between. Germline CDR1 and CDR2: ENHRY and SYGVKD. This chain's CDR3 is CAISESGGKGYNEQFF. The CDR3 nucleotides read TGTGCCATCAGTGAGTCCGGCGGTAAGGGCTACAATGAGCAGTTCTTC.

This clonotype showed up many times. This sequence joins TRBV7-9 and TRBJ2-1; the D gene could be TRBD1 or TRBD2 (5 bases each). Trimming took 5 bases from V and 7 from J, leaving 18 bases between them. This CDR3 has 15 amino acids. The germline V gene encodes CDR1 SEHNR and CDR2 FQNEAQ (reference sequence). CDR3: CASSQPGRRVNEQFF. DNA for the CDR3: TGTGCCAGCAGCCAACCGGGACGGCGCGTTAATGAGCAGTTCTTC.

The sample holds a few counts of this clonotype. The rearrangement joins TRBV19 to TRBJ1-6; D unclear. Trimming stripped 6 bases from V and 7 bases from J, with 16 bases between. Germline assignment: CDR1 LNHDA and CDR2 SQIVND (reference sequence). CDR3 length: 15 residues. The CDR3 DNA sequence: TGTGCCAGTAGCATCGGGGTACGGTGCAATTCACCCCTCCACTTT. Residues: CASSIGVRCNSPLHF.

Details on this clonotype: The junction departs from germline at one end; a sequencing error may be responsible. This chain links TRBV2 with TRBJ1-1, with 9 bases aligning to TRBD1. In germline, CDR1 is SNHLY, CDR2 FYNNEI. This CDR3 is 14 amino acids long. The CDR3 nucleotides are TGTGCCAGCAGCGGGACAGGGCCATACACTGGAGCTTTCTTT. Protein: CASSGTGPYTGAFF.

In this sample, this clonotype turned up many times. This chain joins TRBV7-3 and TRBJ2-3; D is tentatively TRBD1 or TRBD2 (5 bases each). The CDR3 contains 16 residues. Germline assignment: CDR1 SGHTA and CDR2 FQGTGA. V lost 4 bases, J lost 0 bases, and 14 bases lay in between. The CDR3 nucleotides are TGTGCCAGCAGCTCCACCGGGACCGCGAGCACAGATACGCAGTATTTT. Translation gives CASSSTGTASTDTQYF.

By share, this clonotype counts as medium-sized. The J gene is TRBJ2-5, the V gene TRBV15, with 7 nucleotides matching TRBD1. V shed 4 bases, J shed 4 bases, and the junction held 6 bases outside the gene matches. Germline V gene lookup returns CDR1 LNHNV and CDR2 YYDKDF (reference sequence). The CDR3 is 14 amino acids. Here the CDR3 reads CATSTTTGTETQYF. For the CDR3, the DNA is TGTGCCACCAGCACAACGACAGGGACAGAGACCCAGTACTTC.

CDR3 DNA sequence: TGCAGCGTTTCTCGACAGGGCATGAACACTGAAGCTTTCTTT. Its translation: CSVSRQGMNTEAFF. V is TRBV29-1 and J is TRBJ1-1, with 7 nucleotides matching TRBD1. J gave up 0 bases and V 5 bases, and 6 bases lay outside the gene matches. The CDR3 covers 14 residues. Germline V lookup: CDR1 SQVTM, CDR2 ANQGSEA.

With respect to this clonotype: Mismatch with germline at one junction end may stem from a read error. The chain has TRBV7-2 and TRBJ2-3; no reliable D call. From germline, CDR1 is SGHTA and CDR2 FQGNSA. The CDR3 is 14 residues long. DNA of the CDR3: TGTGCCAGCAGCTTAGCGGATAGCTCAGATACGCAGTACTTT. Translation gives CASSLADSSDTQYF.

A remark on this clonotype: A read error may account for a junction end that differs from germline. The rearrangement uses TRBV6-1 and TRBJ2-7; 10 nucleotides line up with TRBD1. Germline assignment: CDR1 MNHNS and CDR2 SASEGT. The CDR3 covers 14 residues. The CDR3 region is CASSTDRGVSDQYF. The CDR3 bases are TGCGCCAGCAGTACGGACAGGGGGGTATCCGATCAGTACTTC.

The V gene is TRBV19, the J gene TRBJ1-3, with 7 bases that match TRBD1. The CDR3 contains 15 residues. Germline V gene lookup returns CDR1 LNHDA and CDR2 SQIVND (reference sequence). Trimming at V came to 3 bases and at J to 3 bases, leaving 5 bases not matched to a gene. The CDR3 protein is CASSITGVSGNTIYF. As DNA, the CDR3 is TGTGCCAGTAGTATTACAGGGGTCAGTGGAAACACCATATATTTT.

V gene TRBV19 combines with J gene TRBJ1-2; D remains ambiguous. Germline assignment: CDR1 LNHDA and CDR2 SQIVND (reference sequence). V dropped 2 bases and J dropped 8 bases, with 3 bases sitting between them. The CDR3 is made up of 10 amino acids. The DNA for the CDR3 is TGTGCCAGTAGTATAAGGGGCTACACCTTC. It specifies CASSIRGYTF. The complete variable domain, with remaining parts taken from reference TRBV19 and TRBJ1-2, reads DGGITQSPKYLFRKEGQNVTLSCEQNLNHDAMYWYRQDPGQGLRLIYYSQIVNDFQKGDIAEGYSVSREKKESFPLTVTSAQKNPTAFYLCASSIRGYTFGSGTRLTVV.

The CDR3 nucleotides read TGCAGCGTTGGGGGGGACAGGGGTTCTCGGGAGACCCAGTACTTC. Its translation: CSVGGDRGSRETQYF. This chain links TRBV29-1 with TRBJ2-5; 10 bases align to TRBD1. Germline CDR1 SQVTM, CDR2 ANQGSEA. The CDR3 has 15 residues. Trimming took 4 bases from V and 5 from J; bases not matched to a gene: 10. Full variable domain (rest looked up from reference TRBV29-1 and TRBJ2-5): SAVISQKPSRDICQRGTSLTIQCQVDSQVTMMFWYRQQPGQSLTLIATANQGSEATYESGFVIDKFPISRPNLTFSTLTVSNMSPEDSSIYLCSVGGDRGSRETQYFGPGTRLLVL.

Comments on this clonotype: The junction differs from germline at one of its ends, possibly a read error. The CDR3 sequence is CAIRRGLAEGETQYF. The CDR3 coding sequence is TGTGCTATCAGGAGAGGACTAGCGGAAGGAGAGACCCAGTACTTC. The chain links TRBV10-3 to TRBJ2-5; 10 bases align to TRBD2. The CDR3 totals 15 residues. CDR1 is ENHRY and CDR2 is SYGVKD in the germline V gene.

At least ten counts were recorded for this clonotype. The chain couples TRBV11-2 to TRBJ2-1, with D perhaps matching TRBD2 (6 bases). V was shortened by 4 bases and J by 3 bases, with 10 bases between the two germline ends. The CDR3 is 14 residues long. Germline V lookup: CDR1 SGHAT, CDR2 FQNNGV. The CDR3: CASSSRTNYNEQFF. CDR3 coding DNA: TGTGCCAGCAGCTCGAGGACTAACTACAATGAGCAGTTCTTC.

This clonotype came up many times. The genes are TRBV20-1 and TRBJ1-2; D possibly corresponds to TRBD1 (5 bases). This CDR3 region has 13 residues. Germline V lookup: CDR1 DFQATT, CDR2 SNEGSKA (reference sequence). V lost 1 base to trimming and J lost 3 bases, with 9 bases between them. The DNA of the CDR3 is TGCAGTGCTAGAGGGGGCCAGGACTATGGCTACACCTTC. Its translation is CSARGGQDYGYTF.

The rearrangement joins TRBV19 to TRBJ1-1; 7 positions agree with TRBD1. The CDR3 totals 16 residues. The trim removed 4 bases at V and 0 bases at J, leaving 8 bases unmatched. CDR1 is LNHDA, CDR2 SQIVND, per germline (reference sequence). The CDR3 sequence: CASSTGQAYMNTEAFF. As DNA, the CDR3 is TGTGCCAGTAGTACTGGACAGGCCTACATGAACACTGAAGCTTTCTTT.

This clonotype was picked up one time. The CDR3 reads CASSLYSGTGVSGYTF. The CDR3 DNA is TGTGCCAGCAGTTTATATTCCGGGACAGGGGTGAGTGGCTACACCTTC. The V gene is TRBV12-3 or TRBV12-4, the J gene TRBJ1-2, with 10 nucleotides matching TRBD1. V shed 2 bases and J 7 bases; nucleotides not matched to a gene: 10. This CDR3 has 16 residues.

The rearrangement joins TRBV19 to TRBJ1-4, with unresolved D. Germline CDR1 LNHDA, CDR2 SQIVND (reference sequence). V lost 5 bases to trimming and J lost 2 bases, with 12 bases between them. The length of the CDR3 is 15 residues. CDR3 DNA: TGTGCCAGTAGTCAGTCGGCGGGGACTAATGAAAAACTGTTTTTT. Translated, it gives CASSQSAGTNEKLFF.

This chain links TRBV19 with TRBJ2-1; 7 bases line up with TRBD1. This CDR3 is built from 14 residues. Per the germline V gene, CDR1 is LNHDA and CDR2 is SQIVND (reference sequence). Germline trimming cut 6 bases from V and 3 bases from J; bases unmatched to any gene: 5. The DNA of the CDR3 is TGTGCCAGTAGGACAAGGGACAGCTACAATGAGCAGTTCTTC. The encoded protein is CASRTRDSYNEQFF.

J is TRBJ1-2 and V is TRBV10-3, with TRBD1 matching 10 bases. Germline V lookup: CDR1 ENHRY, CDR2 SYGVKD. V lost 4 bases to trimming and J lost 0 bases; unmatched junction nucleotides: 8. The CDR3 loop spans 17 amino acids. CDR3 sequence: CAISVPGQGISNYGYTF. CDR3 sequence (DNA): TGTGCCATCAGTGTGCCGGGACAGGGGATCTCTAACTATGGCTACACCTTC.

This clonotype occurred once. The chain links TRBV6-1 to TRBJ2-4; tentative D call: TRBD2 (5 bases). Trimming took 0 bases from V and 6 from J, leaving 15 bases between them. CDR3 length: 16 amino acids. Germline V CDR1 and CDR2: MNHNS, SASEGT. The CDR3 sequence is CASSEAPWGGRNIQYF. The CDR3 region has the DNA TGTGCCAGCAGTGAAGCGCCTTGGGGTGGGAGAAACATTCAGTACTTC.

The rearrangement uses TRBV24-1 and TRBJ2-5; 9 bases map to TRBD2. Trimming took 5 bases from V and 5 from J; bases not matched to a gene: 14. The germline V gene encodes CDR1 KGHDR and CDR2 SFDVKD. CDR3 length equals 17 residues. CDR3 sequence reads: CATSADDGGLAFETQYF. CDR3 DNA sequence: TGTGCCACCAGTGCTGACGACGGGGGACTAGCTTTTGAGACCCAGTACTTC.

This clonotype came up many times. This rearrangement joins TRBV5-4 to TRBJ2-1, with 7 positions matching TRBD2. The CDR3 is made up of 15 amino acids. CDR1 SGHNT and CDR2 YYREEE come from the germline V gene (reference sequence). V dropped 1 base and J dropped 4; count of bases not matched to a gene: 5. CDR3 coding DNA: TGTGCCAGCAGCTTGCTTAGCGGGTCTTACAATGAGCAGTTCTTC. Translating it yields CASSLLSGSYNEQFF.

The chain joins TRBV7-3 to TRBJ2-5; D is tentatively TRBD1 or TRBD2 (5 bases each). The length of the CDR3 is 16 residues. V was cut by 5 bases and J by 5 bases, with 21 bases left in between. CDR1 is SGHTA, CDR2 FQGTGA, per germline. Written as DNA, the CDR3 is TGTGCCAGCAGCCAAGATGCGAGGGGAGCGGTGGAGACCCAGTACTTC. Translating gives CASSQDARGAVETQYF.

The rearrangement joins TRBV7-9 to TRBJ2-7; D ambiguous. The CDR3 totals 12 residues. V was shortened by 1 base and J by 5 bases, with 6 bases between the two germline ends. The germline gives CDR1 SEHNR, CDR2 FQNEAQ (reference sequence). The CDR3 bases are TGTGCCAGCAGCTTAGGGAACGACGAGCAGTACTTC. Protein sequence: CASSLGNDEQYF.

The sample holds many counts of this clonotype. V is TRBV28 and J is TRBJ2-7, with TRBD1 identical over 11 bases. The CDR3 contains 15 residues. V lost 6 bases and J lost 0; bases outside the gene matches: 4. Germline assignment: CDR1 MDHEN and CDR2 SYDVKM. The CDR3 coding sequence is TGTGCCAGCAGCGGGACAGGGGGTCTCTCCTACGAGCAGTACTTC. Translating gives CASSGTGGLSYEQYF.

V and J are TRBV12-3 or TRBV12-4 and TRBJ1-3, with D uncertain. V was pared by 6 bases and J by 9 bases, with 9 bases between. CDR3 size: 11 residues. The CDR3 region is CASSLFGTIYF. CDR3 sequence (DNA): TGTGCCAGCAGCCTCTTTGGCACCATATATTTT.

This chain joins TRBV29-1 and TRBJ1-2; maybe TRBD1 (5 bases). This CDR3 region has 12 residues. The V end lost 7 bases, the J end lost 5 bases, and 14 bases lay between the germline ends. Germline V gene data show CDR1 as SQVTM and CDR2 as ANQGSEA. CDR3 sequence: CSAQGEGYGYTF. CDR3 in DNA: TGCAGCGCCCAGGGAGAAGGGTATGGCTACACCTTC.